The present T cell receptor beta chain was sequenced within a study of cytomegalovirus exposure and HLA in healthy donors listed by TCRdb under 2017. Regarding the study in general: An earlier analysis of about 560 of the donors reported 250 to 350 Gb of sequence data and 90 million to 120 million unique TCR beta sequences obtained from approximately 180 million T cells. Among the roughly 400 genotyped donors, about 85% belonged to the genetic ancestry cluster associated with self-reported Caucasian donors. Every repertoire in the discovery cohort had been generated on one and the same sequencing platform. Donor age, sex, ethnicity and CMV serostatus were compiled alongside the repertoire data. HLA typing covered class I and class II loci at four-digit resolution. Genome-wide SNP genotypes for about 65% of the roughly 670 donors were used in a later genetic analysis, which treated that subset as a discovery cohort. An early release that covered more than 550 HLA-typed donors contained approximately 300 gigabases of sequencing data and about 93 million unique TCR sequences. Because of strong linkage in the cohort, five DR-DQ haplotypes were treated as single units for association and clustering. Typing coverage varied by locus: roughly 629-640 donors for A, B, C, DRB1 and DQB1; roughly 510 for DQA1; around 570 for DPA1; roughly 450 for DPB1. Across 398 genotyped donors of the cohort, an average of approximately 240,000 unique TCR beta nucleotide sequences per donor were sequenced, and roughly 20% of those sequences were non-productive. In the later analysis, no new phenotypic data were used to find candidate immune exposures; instead, reliance was placed on TCR beta sequences and their occurrence across donors. Along with the approximately 600-subject first cohort, a separate validation cohort of over a hundred different subjects was used. An earlier analysis of nearly 600 of the donors applied high-throughput TCR beta sequencing to assess whether each TCR beta V gene segment acted as functional or pseudogenic. To predict cytomegalovirus infection status, the study combined high-throughput TCR immunosequencing, statistical association of individual TCRs with disease status, and machine learning. The T cell repertoires of roughly 660 subjects were profiled by immunosequencing and related to cytomegalovirus serostatus. A later analysis re-examined previously published TCR beta repertoires from 610 or so donors and added high-resolution HLA genotyping to investigate patterns of TCR occurrence. The study aimed to test whether cataloging public T cell receptors could reveal signatures of past pathogen exposure.

The cohort comprised approximately 700 healthy bone marrow donors. All cohort members were sampled while nominally healthy, although unrecorded immune exposures were likely present. The donor was CMV seronegative and was included in the group of a few hundred seronegative cohort members. A peripheral blood sample was provided by each donor, and peripheral blood mononuclear cells were used for TCR beta sequencing. Genomic DNA was extracted from the blood cell samples with the Qiagen DNeasy Blood Extraction Kit. Library construction relied on the immunoSEQ multiplex PCR assay. The multiplex PCR relied on a mix of 60 forward primers for TCR Vbeta segments and 13 reverse primers for TCR Jbeta segments. The CDR3 region of rearranged TCR beta genes was amplified from genomic DNA with a multiplex PCR assay. The Illumina HiSeq System was used to sequence the amplified TCR beta libraries as 87-base-pair reads. The original methods were these. In a later analysis, some 80 million unique TCR beta chains were counted across the 650 to 750 repertoires, and roughly 11 million of these chains were shared by at least two donors. Raw reads were error-corrected and collapsed into unique sequences with a nearest-neighbor algorithm that merged closely related sequences to remove PCR and sequencing errors. CDR3 sequences were aligned to IMGT reference sequences to assign V, D and J gene segments. Each retained sequence needed at least a six-nucleotide match to both a V gene segment and a J gene segment. Rearrangements were classified as productive when the CDR3 lacked stop codons and remained in frame with V and J, and all other rearrangements were classified as non-productive. Following IMGT convention, CDR3 was defined as the stretch from the second conserved V-encoded cysteine up to the conserved J-encoded phenylalanine. The earlier analysis of some 600 of the donors excluded sequences that lacked an unambiguous match to a single V gene segment. In an earlier analysis of approximately 590 of the donors, V segments were called functional above 56.7% productive rearrangements and were called segregating when the between-donor standard deviation exceeded 5%. A statistical classification framework was built to diagnose cytomegalovirus status from the catalog of TCR beta chain sequences. V and J gene assignment, in a later analysis, came from comparing TCR nucleotide sequences with IMGT/GENE-DB human TR gene sequences. The TCRdist pipeline was used in a later analysis to assign CDR3 sequences and most-parsimonious VDJ recombination scenarios. A later analysis defined each TCR beta chain by its CDR3 amino acid sequence plus V-gene family, and excluded reads lacking a unique V-gene family. In a later analysis, around 650 highly shared, low-generation-probability nucleotide sequences were removed to address suspected cross-contamination and a sequencing artifact. In a later analysis, a clonal expansion index was calculated for each public chain from normalized within-repertoire ranks of inferred template counts. Generation probabilities in a later analysis came from a VDJ recombination model fitted to out-of-frame rearrangements, and those results were checked against IGoR. A later analysis scored TCR-TCR, TCR-HLA and TCR-CMV co-occurrence with hypergeometric tests, applying a repertoire-size bias correction to TCR pairs. False discovery rates were estimated in a later analysis by permuting HLA or CMV assignments 20 times. In a later analysis, co-occurring TCRs were grouped using DBSCAN, and TCRdist sequence similarity was added for clustering within HLA-allele-positive subsets. Co-occurrence clustering excluded repertoires with fewer than 30,000 or more than 120,000 public chains, plus five with anomalous nucleotide sharing. TCRdb provides this immuneACCESS table in a form limited to in-frame rearrangements. Some clones are lacking; in checked studies, under half of them reflect an unresolved V gene, and why the rest are absent is not known. V and J calls and clone size are those listed in that table; D and trimming were worked out from the DNA. Present in this sample are roughly 150,000 clones, around 86% of which were seen just once. Of the sample, 2% to 2.5% falls within the top ten clones.

Study-wide conclusions, independent of this receptor: Immune exposure information for the cohort was limited to CMV serostatus. Because some donors lacked HLA typing at each locus, the association tests relied only on the typed subset. Some IMGT-functional V segments, including TRBV6-2 and TRBV6-3, could not be told apart with the 87-base-pair reads, so those segments were excluded. A further reported finding was that TCR beta sequences accurately predicted the HLA-A and HLA-B alleles for most subjects in the first cohort. In a later analysis, HLA-associated TCR beta chains were found to be more clonally expanded and to have lower generation probabilities than equally common non-associated chains. A later analysis found that TCR association rates varied across HLA loci, with DRB1 alleles showing the most associated TCRs and HLA-C alleles the fewest. Most CMV-associated TCR beta chains appeared to be HLA-restricted in a later analysis, and the HLA associations seemed to be driven largely by CMV exposure. At a false discovery rate of 0.05, a later analysis linked about 17,000 TCR beta sequences to specific HLA alleles. A later genetic analysis associated a missense DCLRE1C variant with V-gene and J-gene trimming of TCR beta chains, and an independent cohort replicated the association. In a later analysis, several top co-occurrence clusters were reported to appear linked to parvovirus B19, influenza, CMV and Epstein-Barr virus. The authors suggested that the approach could potentially be extended to other disease states and immunological phenotypes. Correlated functional status among segregating V segments might be attributable to linkage disequilibrium, but an unknown experimental factor could not be ruled out. The classifier was reported to diagnose cytomegalovirus status with high specificity and sensitivity in both the original cohort and the validation cohort. This cohort had only TCR beta chains sequenced, and the lack of alpha or paired-chain data limited which features could be detected. Broadly in line with IMGT annotations, most TCR beta V segments showed up in productive rearrangements about 87% or about 30% of the time in an earlier analysis of about 500 of the donors. Because counts were too low, roughly 16 rarely observed V segments, including chromosome 9 orphons, were left out of the earlier analysis of a few hundred of the donors. A cluster of highly shared sequence variants was judged likely to be a technical artifact of the sequencing pipeline. Roughly uniform sequencing depth across donors was assumed in presence/absence analyses, although this assumption may not hold. The study listed 164 TCR beta chains as associated with cytomegalovirus. In a later genetic analysis, fewer N-insertions in productive TCRs were reported among donors in an Asian-associated ancestry cluster than the approximately 670-donor mean. When HLA alleles, especially DR and DQ, strongly co-occurred, TCR associations were difficult to assign to individual alleles. While some public TCRs were present in many individuals, most TCR sequences turned up only very rarely across donors. In vitro tests confirmed that three of the cytomegalovirus-associated TCR beta chains recognize cytomegalovirus antigens.

This clone appeared a single time. The clone's antigen remains unknown. No much larger clonotype is one base removed from it; base qualities were not supplied. Per the germline V gene (reference sequence), GTSNPN is the CDR1 and SVGIG is the CDR2. The CDR3 covers 12 residues, taking in both the cysteine and the phenylalanine. Of all the DNA, just the CDR3 is kept, 36 bases in frame from base 1. V is pruned by 3 bases and J by 9 bases, leaving 3 bases of the junction without a gene match. In this chain, TRBV30 is recombined with TRBJ1-1; TRBD1 agrees with 11 junctional bases. The sequenced material came from PBMCs. The sequence came from a male donor in good health and CMV-seronegative. CDR3 sequence: CAWSGQGAKAFF. The DNA reads TGTGCCTGGAGCGGACAGGGGGCGAAAGCTTTCTTT.